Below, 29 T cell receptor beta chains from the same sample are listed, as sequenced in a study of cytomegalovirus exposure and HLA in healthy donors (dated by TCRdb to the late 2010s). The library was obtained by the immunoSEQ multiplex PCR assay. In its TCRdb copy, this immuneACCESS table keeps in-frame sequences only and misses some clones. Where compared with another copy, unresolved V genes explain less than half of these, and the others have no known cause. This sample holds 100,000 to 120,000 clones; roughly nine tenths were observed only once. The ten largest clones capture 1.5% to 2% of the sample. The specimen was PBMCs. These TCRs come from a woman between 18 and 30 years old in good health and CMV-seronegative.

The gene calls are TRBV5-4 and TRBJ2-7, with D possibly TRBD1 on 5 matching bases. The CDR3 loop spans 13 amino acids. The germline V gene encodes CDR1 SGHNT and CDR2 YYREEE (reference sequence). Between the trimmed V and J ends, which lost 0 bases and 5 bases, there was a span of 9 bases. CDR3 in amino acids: CASSLEQVDEQYF. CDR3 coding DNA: TGTGCCAGCAGCTTGGAACAGGTGGACGAGCAGTACTTC.

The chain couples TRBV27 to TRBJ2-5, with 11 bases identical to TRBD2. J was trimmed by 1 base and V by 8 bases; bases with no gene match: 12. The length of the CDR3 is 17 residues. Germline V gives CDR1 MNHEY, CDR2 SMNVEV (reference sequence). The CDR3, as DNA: TGTGCCAGCGGACGAGGCCTACTAGCGGGAGCCCAAGAGACCCAGTACTTC. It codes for CASGRGLLAGAQETQYF.

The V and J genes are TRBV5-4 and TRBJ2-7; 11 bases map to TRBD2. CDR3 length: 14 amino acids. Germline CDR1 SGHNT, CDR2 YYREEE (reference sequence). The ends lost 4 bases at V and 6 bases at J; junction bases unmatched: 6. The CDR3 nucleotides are TGTGCCAGCAGCAGAGGACTAGCGGGCTCCGAGCAGTACTTC. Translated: CASSRGLAGSEQYF.

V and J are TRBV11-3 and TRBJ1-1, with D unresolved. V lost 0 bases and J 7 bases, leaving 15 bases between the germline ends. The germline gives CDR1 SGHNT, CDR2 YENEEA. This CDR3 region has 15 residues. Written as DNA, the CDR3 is TGTGCCAGCAGCTTAGATGGGCAGCCGAGCCGTGAAGCTTTCTTT. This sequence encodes CASSLDGQPSREAFF. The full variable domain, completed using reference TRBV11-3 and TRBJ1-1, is EAGVVQSPRYKIIEKKQPVAFWCNPISGHNTLYWYLQNLGQGPELLIRYENEEAVDDSQLPKDRFSAERLKGVDSTLKIQPAELGDSAVYLCASSLDGQPSREAFFGQGTRLTVV.

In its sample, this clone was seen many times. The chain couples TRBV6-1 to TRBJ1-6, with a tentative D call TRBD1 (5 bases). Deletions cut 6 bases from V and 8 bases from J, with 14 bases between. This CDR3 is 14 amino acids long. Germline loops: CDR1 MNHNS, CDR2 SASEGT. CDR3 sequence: CASSAGTDHSPLHF. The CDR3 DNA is TGTGCCAGCAGCGCCGGGACTGATCATTCACCCCTCCACTTT.

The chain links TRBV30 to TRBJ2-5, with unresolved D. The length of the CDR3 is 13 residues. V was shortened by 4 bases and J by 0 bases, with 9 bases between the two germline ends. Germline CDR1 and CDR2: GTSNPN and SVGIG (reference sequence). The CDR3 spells CAWKTPYQETQYF. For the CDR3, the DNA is TGTGCCTGGAAGACTCCCTACCAAGAGACCCAGTACTTC.

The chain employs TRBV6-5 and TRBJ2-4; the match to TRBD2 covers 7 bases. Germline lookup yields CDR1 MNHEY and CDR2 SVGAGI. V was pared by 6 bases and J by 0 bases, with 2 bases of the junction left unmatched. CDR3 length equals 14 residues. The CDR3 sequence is CASSLAGAKNIQYF. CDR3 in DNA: TGTGCCAGCAGCTTAGCGGGAGCCAAAAACATTCAGTACTTC.

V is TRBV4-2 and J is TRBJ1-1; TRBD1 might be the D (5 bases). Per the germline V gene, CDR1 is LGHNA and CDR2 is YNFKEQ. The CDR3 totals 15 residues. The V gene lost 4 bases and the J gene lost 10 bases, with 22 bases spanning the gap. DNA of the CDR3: TGTGCCAGCAGCCCCCAGGGTGCTGGCTCCTTTGCAGCTTTCTTT. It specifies CASSPQGAGSFAAFF.

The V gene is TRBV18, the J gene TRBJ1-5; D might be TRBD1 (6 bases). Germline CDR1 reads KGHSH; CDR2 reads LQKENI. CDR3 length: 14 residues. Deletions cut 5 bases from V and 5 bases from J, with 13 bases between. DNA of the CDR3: TGTGCCAGCTCATCGGGACACGGGGATCAGCCCCAGCATTTT. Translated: CASSSGHGDQPQHF. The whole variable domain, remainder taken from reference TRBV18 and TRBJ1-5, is NAGVMQNPRHLVRRRGQEARLRCSPMKGHSHVYWYRQLPEEGLKFMVYLQKENIIDESGMPKERFSAEFPKEGPSILRIQQVVRGDSAAYFCASSSGHGDQPQHFGDGTRLSIL.

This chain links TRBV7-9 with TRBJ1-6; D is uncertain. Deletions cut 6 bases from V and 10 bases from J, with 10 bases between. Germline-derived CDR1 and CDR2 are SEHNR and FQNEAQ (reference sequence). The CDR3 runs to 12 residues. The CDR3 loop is CASSFPRSPLHF. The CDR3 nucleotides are TGTGCCAGCAGTTTCCCTAGGTCACCCCTCCACTTT. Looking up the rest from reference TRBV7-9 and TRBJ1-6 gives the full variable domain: DTGVSQNPRHKITKRGQNVTFRCDPISEHNRLYWYRQTLGQGPEFLTYFQNEAQLEKSRLLSDRFSAERPKGSFSTLEIQRTEQGDSAMYLCASSFPRSPLHFGNGTRLTVT.

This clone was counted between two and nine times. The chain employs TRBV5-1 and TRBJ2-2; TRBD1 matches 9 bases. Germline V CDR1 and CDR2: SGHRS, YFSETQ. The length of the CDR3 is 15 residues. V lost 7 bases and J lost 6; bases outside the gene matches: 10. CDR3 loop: CASFPGQGIAGELFF. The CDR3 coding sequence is TGCGCCAGCTTTCCGGGACAGGGCATTGCCGGGGAGCTGTTTTTT.

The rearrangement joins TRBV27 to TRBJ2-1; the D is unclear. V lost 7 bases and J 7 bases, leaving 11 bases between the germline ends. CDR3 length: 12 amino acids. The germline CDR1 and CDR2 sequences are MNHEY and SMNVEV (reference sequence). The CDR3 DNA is TGTGCCAGCAAAAGGCTGACTAATGAGCAGTTCTTC. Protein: CASKRLTNEQFF.

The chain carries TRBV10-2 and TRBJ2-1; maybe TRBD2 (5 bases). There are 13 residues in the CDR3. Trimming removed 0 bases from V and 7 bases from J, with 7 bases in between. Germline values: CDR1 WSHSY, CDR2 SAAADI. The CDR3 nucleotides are TGCGCCAGCAGTGAGTCGGGAGCGAATGAGCAGTTCTTC. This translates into CASSESGANEQFF.

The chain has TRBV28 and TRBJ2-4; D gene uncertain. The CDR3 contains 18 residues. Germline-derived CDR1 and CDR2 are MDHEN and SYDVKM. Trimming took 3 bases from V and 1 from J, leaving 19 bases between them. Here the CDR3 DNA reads TGTGCCAGCAGTTTTGATTTTGCTCATCTATGTGCCAAAAACATTCAGTACTTC. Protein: CASSFDFAHLCAKNIQYF.

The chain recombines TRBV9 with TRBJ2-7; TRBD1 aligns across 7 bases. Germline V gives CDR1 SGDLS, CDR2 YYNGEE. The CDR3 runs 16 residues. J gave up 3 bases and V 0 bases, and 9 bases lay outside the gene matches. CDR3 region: CASSVARDREFYEQYF. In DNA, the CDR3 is TGTGCCAGCAGCGTAGCCCGAGACAGGGAGTTCTACGAGCAGTACTTC.

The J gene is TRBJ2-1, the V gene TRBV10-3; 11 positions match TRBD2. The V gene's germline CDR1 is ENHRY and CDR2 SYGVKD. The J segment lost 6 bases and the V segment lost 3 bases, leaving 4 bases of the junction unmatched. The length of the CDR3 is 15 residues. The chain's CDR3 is CAISDRTSGRNEQFF. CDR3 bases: TGTGCCATCAGTGACCGGACTAGCGGGCGCAATGAGCAGTTCTTC.

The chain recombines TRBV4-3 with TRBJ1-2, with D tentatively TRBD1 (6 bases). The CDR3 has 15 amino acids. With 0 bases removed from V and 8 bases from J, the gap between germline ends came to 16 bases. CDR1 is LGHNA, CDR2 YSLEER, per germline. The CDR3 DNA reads TGCGCCAGCAGCCAAGATGATAGGCAGGGGAAAGGCTACACCTTC. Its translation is CASSQDDRQGKGYTF.

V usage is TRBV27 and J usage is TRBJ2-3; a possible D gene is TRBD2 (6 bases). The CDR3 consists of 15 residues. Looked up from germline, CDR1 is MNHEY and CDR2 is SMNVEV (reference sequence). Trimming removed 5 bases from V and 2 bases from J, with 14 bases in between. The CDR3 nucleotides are TGTGCCAGCAGTCTAGTCGGGGGAACCACAGATACGCAGTATTTT. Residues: CASSLVGGTTDTQYF.

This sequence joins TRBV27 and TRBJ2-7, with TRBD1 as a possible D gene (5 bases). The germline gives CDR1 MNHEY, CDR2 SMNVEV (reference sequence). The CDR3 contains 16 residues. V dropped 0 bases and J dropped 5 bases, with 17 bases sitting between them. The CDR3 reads CASSLSGSGRVHEQYF. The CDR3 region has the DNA TGTGCCAGCAGTTTATCGGGGTCGGGCAGGGTACACGAGCAGTACTTC.

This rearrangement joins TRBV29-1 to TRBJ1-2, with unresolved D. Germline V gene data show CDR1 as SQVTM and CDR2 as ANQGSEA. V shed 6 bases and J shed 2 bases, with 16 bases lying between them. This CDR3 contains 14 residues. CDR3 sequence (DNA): TGCAGCGTCATACCACAGATTTCCAACTATGGCTACACCTTC. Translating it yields CSVIPQISNYGYTF.

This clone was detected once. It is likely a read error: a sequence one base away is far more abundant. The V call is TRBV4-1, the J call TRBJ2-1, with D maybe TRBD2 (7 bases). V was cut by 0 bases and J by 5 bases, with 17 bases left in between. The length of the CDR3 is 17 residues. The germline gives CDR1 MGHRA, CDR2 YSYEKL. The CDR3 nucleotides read TGCGCCAGCAGCCAAGATCATGAGGGGGGGCTGCACAATGAGCAGTTCTTC. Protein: CASSQDHEGGLHNEQFF.

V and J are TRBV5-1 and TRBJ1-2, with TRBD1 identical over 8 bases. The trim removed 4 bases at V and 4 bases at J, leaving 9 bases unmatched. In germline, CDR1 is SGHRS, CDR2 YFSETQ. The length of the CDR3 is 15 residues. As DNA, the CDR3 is TGCGCCAGCAGCGAGACAGGGGCTACAGGCTATGGCTACACCTTC. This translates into CASSETGATGYGYTF.

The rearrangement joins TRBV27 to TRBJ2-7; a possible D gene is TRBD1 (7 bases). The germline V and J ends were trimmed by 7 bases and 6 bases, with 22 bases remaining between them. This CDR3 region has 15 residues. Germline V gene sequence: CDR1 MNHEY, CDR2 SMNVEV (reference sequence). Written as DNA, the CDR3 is TGTGCCAGCAAGATCTCATCCGGAGGGGGCAGCGAGCAGTACTTC. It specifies CASKISSGGGSEQYF.

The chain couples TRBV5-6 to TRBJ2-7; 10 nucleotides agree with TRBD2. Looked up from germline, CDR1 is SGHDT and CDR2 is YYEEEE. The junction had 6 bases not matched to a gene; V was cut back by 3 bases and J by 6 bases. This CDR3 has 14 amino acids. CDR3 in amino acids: CASSSLAGAAEQYF. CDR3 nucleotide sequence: TGTGCCAGCAGCTCGCTAGCGGGAGCGGCCGAGCAGTACTTC.

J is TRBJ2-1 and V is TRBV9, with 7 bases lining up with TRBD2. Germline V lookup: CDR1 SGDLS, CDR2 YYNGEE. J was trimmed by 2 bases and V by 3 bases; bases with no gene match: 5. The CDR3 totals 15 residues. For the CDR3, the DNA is TGTGCCAGCAGCGCAGACGGGGGGACCTACAATGAGCAGTTCTTC. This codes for CASSADGGTYNEQFF.

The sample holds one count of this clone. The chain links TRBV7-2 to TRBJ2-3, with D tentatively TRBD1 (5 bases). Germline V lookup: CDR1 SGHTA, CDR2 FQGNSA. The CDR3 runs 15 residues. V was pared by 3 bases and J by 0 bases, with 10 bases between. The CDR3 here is CASSFFGASTDTQYF. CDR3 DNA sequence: TGTGCCAGCAGCTTTTTTGGGGCTAGCACAGATACGCAGTATTTT.

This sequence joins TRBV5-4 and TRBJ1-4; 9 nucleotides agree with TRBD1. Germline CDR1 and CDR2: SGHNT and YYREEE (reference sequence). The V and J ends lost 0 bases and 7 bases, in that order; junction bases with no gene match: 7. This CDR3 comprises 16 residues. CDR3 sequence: CASSLGLGTGIEKLFF. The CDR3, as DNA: TGTGCCAGCAGCTTGGGACTGGGGACAGGGATTGAAAAACTGTTTTTT.

In DNA, the CDR3 is TGTGCCAGCAGCCCCCAGGACAGGGCTCATAGCTCTGGAAACACCATATATTTT. Amino acid sequence: CASSPQDRAHSSGNTIYF. The chain recombines TRBV9 with TRBJ1-3; 8 nucleotides align to TRBD1. The V gene's germline CDR1 is SGDLS and CDR2 YYNGEE. The CDR3 spans 18 residues. V shed 4 bases and J 0 bases; nucleotides not matched to a gene: 12. The whole variable domain, filled in from reference TRBV9 and TRBJ1-3, reads DSGVTQTPKHLITATGQRVTLRCSPRSGDLSVYWYQQSLDQGLQFLIQYYNGEERAKGNILERFSAQQFPDLHSELNLSSLELGDSALYFCASSPQDRAHSSGNTIYFGEGSWLTVV.

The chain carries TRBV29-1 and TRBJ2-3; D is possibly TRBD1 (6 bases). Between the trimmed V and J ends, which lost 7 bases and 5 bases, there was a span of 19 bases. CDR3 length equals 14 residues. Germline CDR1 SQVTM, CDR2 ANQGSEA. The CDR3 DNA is TGCAGCGGTTCCGGGACAATACTTGAAGATACGCAGTATTTT. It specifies CSGSGTILEDTQYF.